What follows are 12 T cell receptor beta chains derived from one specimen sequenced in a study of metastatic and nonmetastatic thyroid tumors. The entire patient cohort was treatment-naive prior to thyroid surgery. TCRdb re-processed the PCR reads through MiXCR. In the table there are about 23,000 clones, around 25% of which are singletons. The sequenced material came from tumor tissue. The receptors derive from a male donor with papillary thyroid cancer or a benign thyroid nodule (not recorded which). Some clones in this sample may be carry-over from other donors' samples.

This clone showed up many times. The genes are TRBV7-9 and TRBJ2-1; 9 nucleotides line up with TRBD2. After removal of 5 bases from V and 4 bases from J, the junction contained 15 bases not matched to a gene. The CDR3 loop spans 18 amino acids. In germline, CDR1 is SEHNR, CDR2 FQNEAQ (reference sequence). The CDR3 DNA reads TGTGCCAGCAGCCCCCTATCTGGGGCGGGAGGGAAATACAATGAGCAGTTCTTC. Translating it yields CASSPLSGAGGKYNEQFF.

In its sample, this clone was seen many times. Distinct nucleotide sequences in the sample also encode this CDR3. CDR3 coding DNA: TGCGCCAGCAGCTTCGACAGGATCAATGAGCAGTTCTTC. It encodes CASSFDRINEQFF. The J gene is TRBJ2-1, the V gene TRBV5-1; a possible D gene is TRBD1 (6 bases). The CDR3 totals 13 residues. Germline V gene sequence: CDR1 SGHRS, CDR2 YFSETQ. Trimming left V 2 bases short and J 6 bases short, with 9 bases between.

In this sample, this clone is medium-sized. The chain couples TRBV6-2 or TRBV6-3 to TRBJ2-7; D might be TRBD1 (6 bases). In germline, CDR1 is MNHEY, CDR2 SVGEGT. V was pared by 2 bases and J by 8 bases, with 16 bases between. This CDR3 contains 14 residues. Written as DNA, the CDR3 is TGTGCCAGCAGTTACGTCCCCAGGGGTGCCCAGCAGTACTTC. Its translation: CASSYVPRGAQQYF.

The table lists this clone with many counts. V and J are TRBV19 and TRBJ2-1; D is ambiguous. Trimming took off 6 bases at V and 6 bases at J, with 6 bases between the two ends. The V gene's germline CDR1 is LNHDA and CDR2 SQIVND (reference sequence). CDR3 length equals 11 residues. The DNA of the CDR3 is TGTGCCAGTAGGGTCGGCAATGAGCAGTTCTTC. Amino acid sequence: CASRVGNEQFF.

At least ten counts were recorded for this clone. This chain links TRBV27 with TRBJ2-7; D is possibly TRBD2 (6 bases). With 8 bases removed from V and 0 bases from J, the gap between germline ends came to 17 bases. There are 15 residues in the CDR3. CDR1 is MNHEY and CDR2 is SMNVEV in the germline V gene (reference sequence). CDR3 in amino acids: CASRPGTERSYEQYF. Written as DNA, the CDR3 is TGTGCCAGCCGGCCGGGGACTGAACGCTCCTACGAGCAGTACTTC.

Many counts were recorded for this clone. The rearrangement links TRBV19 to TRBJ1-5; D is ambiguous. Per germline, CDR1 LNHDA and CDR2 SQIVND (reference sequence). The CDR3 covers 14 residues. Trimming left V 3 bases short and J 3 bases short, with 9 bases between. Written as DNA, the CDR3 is TGTGCCAGTAGTATGGTGGGGAACAATCAGCCCCAGCATTTT. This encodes CASSMVGNNQPQHF.

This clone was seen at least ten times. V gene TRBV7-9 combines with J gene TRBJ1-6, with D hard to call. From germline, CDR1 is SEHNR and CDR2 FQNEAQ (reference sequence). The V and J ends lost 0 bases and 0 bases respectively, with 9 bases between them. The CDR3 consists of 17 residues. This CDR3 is CASSLALGSSYNSPLHF. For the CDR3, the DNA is TGTGCCAGCAGCTTAGCGCTCGGGAGCTCCTATAATTCACCCCTCCACTTT.

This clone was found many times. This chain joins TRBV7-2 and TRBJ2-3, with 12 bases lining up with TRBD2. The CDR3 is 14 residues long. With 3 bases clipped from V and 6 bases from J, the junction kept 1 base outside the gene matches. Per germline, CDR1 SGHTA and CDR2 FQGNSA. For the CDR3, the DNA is TGTGCCAGCAGCTTTGGGACTAGCGGGGATACGCAGTATTTT. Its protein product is CASSFGTSGDTQYF.

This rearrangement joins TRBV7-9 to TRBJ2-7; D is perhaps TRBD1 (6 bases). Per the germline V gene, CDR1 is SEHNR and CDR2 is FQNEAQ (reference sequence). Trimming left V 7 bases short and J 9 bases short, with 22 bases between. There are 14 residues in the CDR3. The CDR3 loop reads CASTPGQTLLRQYF. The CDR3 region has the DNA TGTGCCAGCACCCCCGGACAGACTCTACTAAGGCAGTACTTC.

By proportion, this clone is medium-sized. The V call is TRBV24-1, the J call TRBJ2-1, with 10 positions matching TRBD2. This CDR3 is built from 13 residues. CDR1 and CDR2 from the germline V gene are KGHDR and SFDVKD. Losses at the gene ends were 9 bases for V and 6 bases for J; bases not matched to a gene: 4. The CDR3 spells CATEGLAINEQFF. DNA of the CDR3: TGTGCCACCGAGGGACTAGCGATCAATGAGCAGTTCTTC.

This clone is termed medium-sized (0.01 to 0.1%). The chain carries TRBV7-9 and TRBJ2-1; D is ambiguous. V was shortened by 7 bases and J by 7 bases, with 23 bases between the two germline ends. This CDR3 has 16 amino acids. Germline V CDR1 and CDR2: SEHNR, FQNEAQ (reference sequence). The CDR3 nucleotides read TGTGCCAGCACCCTTAACCCACAGCCCAGAGGTAATGAGCAGTTCTTC. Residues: CASTLNPQPRGNEQFF.

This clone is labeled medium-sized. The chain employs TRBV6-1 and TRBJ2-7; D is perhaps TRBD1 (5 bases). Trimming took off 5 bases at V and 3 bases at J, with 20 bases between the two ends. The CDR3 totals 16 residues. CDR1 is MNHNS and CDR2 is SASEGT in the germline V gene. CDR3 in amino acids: CASSPNGVRAVYEQYF. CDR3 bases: TGTGCCAGCAGTCCTAATGGGGTCAGGGCCGTCTACGAGCAGTACTTC.